This T cell receptor (beta chain) was observed in a study of beta chain features in type 1 diabetes. The CDR3 totals 16 residues. V lost 3 bases, J lost 4 bases, and 7 bases stayed unmatched. The germline gives CDR1 KGHSH, CDR2 LQKENI. What was sequenced were expressed TCRB transcripts, since all of the isolated RNA had been reverse transcribed. TCRdb's copy holds only in-frame clones and misses some; the assay was immunoSEQ multiplex PCR. The sample records 250,000 to 350,000 clones, 11% being singletons. This clone has just a few counts. The sample consisted of naive CD4+ T cells from blood. J is TRBJ2-3 and V is TRBV18; 10 positions match TRBD2. The TCR sequence derives from a woman aged 25 to 39 in good health. CDR3 nucleotides: TGTGCCAGCTCACCCCCGGGACTAGCGTCTCCAGATACGCAGTATTTT. Its translation is CASSPPGLASPDTQYF.